Each of the 29 T cell receptor beta chains below was sequenced from the same sample in a study of T cells in Graves' hyperthyroidism and ophthalmopathy. RNA transcripts provided the source from which TCR beta CDR3 regions were amplified. RT-PCR in the first round (using the HTBI primer set) targeted the TCR CDR3. MiXCR, applied by TCRdb to the multiplex PCR reads, yields one record per CDR3 protein. The sample contains about 520,000 distinct CDR3 sequences, less than 25% of which appear only once. Input material: blood. These receptors originate from a man between 18 and 35 years old with Graves' hyperthyroidism.

This clonotype was found a few times. The chain combines TRBV28 with TRBJ1-5; D call uncertain. CDR3 length: 13 residues. Looked up from germline, CDR1 is MDHEN and CDR2 is SYDVKM. V lost 5 bases and J 6 bases, leaving 11 bases between the germline ends. CDR3 region: CASSRAGIQPQHF. The CDR3 DNA reads as TGTGCCAGCAGTAGGGCAGGCATTCAGCCCCAGCATTTT. The variable domain in full, with the rest retrieved from reference TRBV28 and TRBJ1-5, is DVKVTQSSRYLVKRTGEKVFLECVQDMDHENMFWYRQDPGLGLRLIYFSYDVKMKEKGDIPEGYSVSREKKERFSLILESASTNQTSMYLCASSRAGIQPQHFGDGTRLSIL.

The chain couples TRBV11-2 to TRBJ1-6; D is possibly TRBD1 (6 bases). The V and J ends lost 3 bases and 6 bases respectively, with 12 bases between them. The CDR3 contains 15 residues. The germline gives CDR1 SGHAT, CDR2 FQNNGV. The CDR3 DNA sequence: TGTGCCAGCAGCTTCATAGAGGGGGGTAATTCACCCCTCCACTTT. This translates into CASSFIEGGNSPLHF.

This clonotype was picked up a small number of times. The chain links TRBV4-1 to TRBJ1-5; D not resolved. Trimming shortened V by 1 base and J by 7 bases, and 11 bases separated the two germline ends. The CDR3 loop spans 14 amino acids. The V gene's germline CDR1 is MGHRA and CDR2 YSYEKL. The CDR3 loop reads CASSQVRMGQPQHF. The CDR3 DNA sequence: TGCGCCAGCAGCCAAGTACGAATGGGGCAGCCCCAGCATTTT.

This clonotype was seen at least ten times. The chain links TRBV6-1 to TRBJ2-5; D might be TRBD2 (6 bases). CDR1 and CDR2 from the germline V gene are MNHNS and SASEGT. Trimming shortened V by 6 bases and J by 2 bases, and 13 bases separated the two germline ends. The CDR3 contains 14 residues. CDR3 nucleotides: TGTGCCAGCAGCCCGGGGGTGCGACAAGAGACCCAGTACTTC. Encoded protein: CASSPGVRQETQYF.

The chain is built from TRBV19 and TRBJ2-2; D ambiguous. CDR1 LNHDA and CDR2 SQIVND come from the germline V gene (reference sequence). V was trimmed by 3 bases and J by 3 bases, leaving 8 bases between them. The CDR3 has 14 residues. The CDR3 protein is CASSIRGDTGELFF. The CDR3 nucleotides are TGTGCCAGTAGTATTCGAGGAGACACCGGGGAGCTGTTTTTT.

The sample holds many counts of this clonotype. This rearrangement joins TRBV28 to TRBJ2-7; a possible D gene is TRBD2 (6 bases). CDR1 MDHEN and CDR2 SYDVKM come from the germline V gene. V lost 5 bases and J lost 2, with 16 bases in between. There are 15 residues in the CDR3. The CDR3 bases are TGTGCCAGCAGTAGGGCGGGGTGGTATACCTACGAGCAGTACTTC. It encodes CASSRAGWYTYEQYF.

V and J are TRBV7-6 and TRBJ1-2, with a tentative D call TRBD1 (5 bases). In germline, CDR1 is SGHVS, CDR2 FNYEAQ. The CDR3 has 14 residues. Trimming took off 2 bases at V and 4 bases at J, with 11 bases between the two ends. The CDR3 bases are TGTGCCAGCAGCTTACGGGACGGAATCTATGGCTACACCTTC. Protein: CASSLRDGIYGYTF.

The table lists this clonotype with many counts. The chain couples TRBV7-8 to TRBJ1-2, with 10 bases matching TRBD1. The V segment lost 5 bases and the J segment 7 bases; nucleotides outside the gene matches: 7. The CDR3 loop spans 14 amino acids. Germline loops: CDR1 SGHVS, CDR2 FQNEAQ. The CDR3 DNA reads as TGTGCCAGCAGCACCTCCGGGACAGGGGTTGGCTACACCTTC. Amino acids: CASSTSGTGVGYTF.

The sample holds many counts of this clonotype. The rearrangement uses TRBV10-3 and TRBJ1-1; D is possibly TRBD1 (5 bases). The CDR3 consists of 15 residues. V dropped 3 bases and J dropped 6 bases, with 17 bases sitting between them. Germline-derived CDR1 and CDR2 are ENHRY and SYGVKD. The DNA of the CDR3 is TGTGCCATCAGTGAACCGGACGGGCCGGGGGCTGAAGCTTTCTTT. Protein sequence: CAISEPDGPGAEAFF.

This clonotype was recorded at least ten times. This chain uses TRBV2 with TRBJ1-2; 10 bases map to TRBD1. The CDR3 is 14 amino acids. V lost 6 bases to trimming and J lost 6 bases; unmatched junction nucleotides: 7. CDR1 and CDR2 (germline): SNHLY, FYNNEI. The CDR3 sequence: CASSLKTGGHGYTF. The CDR3 bases are TGTGCCAGCAGCCTCAAGACAGGGGGCCATGGCTACACCTTC.

This clonotype was counted at least ten times. The rearrangement joins TRBV4-1 to TRBJ1-2, with D possibly TRBD1 on 6 matching bases. Germline V lookup: CDR1 MGHRA, CDR2 YSYEKL. There are 15 residues in the CDR3. The V end was cut by 0 bases, the J end by 4 bases, with 12 bases between. CDR3 region: CASSQDGWGAYGYTF. The CDR3 nucleotides read TGCGCCAGCAGCCAAGATGGTTGGGGGGCCTATGGCTACACCTTC.

This clonotype was picked up many times. The chain recombines TRBV12-3 or TRBV12-4 with TRBJ1-2; D is undetermined. Deletions cut 3 bases from V and 1 base from J, with 18 bases between. The CDR3 extends over 17 amino acids. The CDR3 is CASSFYLDRSINYGYTF. The CDR3 region has the DNA TGTGCCAGCAGTTTCTATTTGGACCGCTCCATTAACTATGGCTACACCTTC.

The V and J genes are TRBV9 and TRBJ1-1; no reliable D call. V was shortened by 3 bases and J by 7 bases, with 10 bases between the two germline ends. CDR1 and CDR2 (germline): SGDLS, YYNGEE. This CDR3 has 12 residues. CDR3 coding DNA: TGTGCCAGCAGCGCAGAAGCGGGTGAAGCTTTCTTT. Translation gives CASSAEAGEAFF.

At least ten counts were recorded for this clonotype. The rearrangement links TRBV19 to TRBJ1-1; D remains unclear. V was cut by 3 bases and J by 4 bases, with 9 bases left in between. Germline-derived CDR1 and CDR2 are LNHDA and SQIVND (reference sequence). CDR3 length: 13 residues. The CDR3 bases are TGTGCCAGTAGTATTGAGCAATCCACTGAAGCTTTCTTT. Residues: CASSIEQSTEAFF.

This chain uses TRBV6-5 with TRBJ2-5, with 10 bases identical to TRBD1. V dropped 2 bases and J dropped 7; count of bases not matched to a gene: 10. The germline V gene encodes CDR1 MNHEY and CDR2 SVGAGI. The CDR3 sequence is 16 residues long. CDR3 nucleotide sequence: TGTGCCAGCAGTTACCACCCGGGACAGGGGCCAGGGACCCAGTACTTC. The encoded protein is CASSYHPGQGPGTQYF.

V gene TRBV12-3 or TRBV12-4 combines with J gene TRBJ1-1, with no clear D. This CDR3 is 13 amino acids long. V lost 8 bases and J 1 base, leaving 11 bases between the germline ends. The DNA of the CDR3 is TGTGCCAGCCGCTTAGGCCCGAACACTGAAGCTTTCTTT. This sequence encodes CASRLGPNTEAFF.

This clonotype was recorded at least ten times. The J gene is TRBJ2-7, the V gene TRBV28; perhaps D is TRBD1 or TRBD2 (6 bases each). Looked up from germline, CDR1 is MDHEN and CDR2 is SYDVKM. This CDR3 contains 15 residues. Trimming took 6 bases from V and 4 from J, leaving 19 bases between them. The CDR3, as DNA: TGTGCCAGCAGGTCCCTCAGGGGACTGAATTACGAGCAGTACTTC. Its translation is CASRSLRGLNYEQYF.

This clonotype was seen many times. This sequence joins TRBV20-1 and TRBJ1-5; 7 bases fit TRBD1. The trim removed 6 bases at V and 4 bases at J, leaving 9 bases unmatched. Germline V gives CDR1 DFQATT, CDR2 SNEGSKA (reference sequence). The CDR3 contains 14 residues. The CDR3 is CSASGTVRNQPQHF. The CDR3 DNA reads as TGCAGTGCGTCCGGGACAGTAAGGAATCAGCCCCAGCATTTT.

This clonotype was seen repeatedly, ten times or more. This chain links TRBV29-1 with TRBJ2-7; D gene ambiguous. Germline CDR1 SQVTM, CDR2 ANQGSEA. The CDR3 extends over 14 amino acids. Trimming cost V 1 base and J 0 bases, with 10 bases left between them. CDR3 in amino acids: CSVEGLDSSYEQYF. In DNA form, the CDR3 reads TGCAGCGTTGAAGGTCTGGATAGCTCCTACGAGCAGTACTTC.

Concerning this clonotype itself: One end of the junction does not line up with germline, which may come from a read error. The chain uses TRBV28 and TRBJ2-7, with 8 bases fitting TRBD2. Germline CDR1 reads MDHEN; CDR2 reads SYDVKM. The CDR3 is 15 residues long. The DNA for the CDR3 is TGTGCCAGCAGCCGAGCGGGGGCCCACCCCTACGATCAGTACTTC. Its translation: CASSRAGAHPYDQYF.

The V and J genes are TRBV2 and TRBJ2-7; no firm D call. The germline V and J ends were trimmed by 0 bases and 3 bases, with 6 bases remaining between them. CDR1 and CDR2 from the germline V gene are SNHLY and FYNNEI. This CDR3 contains 13 residues. CDR3 sequence reads: CASSEARNYEQYF. The CDR3 bases are TGTGCCAGCAGTGAAGCAAGGAACTACGAGCAGTACTTC.

This clonotype was seen repeatedly, ten times or more. The genes are TRBV28 and TRBJ1-2; D is uncertain. CDR1 MDHEN and CDR2 SYDVKM come from the germline V gene. V was trimmed by 4 bases and J by 3 bases, leaving 9 bases between them. The CDR3 contains 13 residues. This chain's CDR3 is CASSSGFDYGYTF. CDR3 coding DNA: TGTGCCAGCAGTTCCGGATTCGACTATGGCTACACCTTC.

This clonotype was seen many times. The J gene is TRBJ2-2, the V gene TRBV28; D call uncertain. Trimming removed 4 bases from V and 8 bases from J, with 11 bases in between. Germline V CDR1 and CDR2: MDHEN, SYDVKM. This CDR3 contains 13 residues. CDR3 protein: CASSSGLGGELFF. CDR3 DNA: TGTGCCAGCAGTTCTGGGCTCGGGGGGGAGCTGTTTTTT.

This clonotype was found many times. The V call is TRBV6-5, the J call TRBJ2-7; the D gene is possibly TRBD2 (5 bases). Germline V lookup: CDR1 MNHEY, CDR2 SVGAGI. The CDR3 runs 15 residues. V dropped 2 bases and J dropped 0 bases, with 11 bases sitting between them. CDR3 sequence (DNA): TGTGCCAGCAGTTACGGATCGGGGAGCTCCTACGAGCAGTACTTC. Protein product: CASSYGSGSSYEQYF.

The sample holds many counts of this clonotype. The CDR3 nucleotides are TGTGCCAGCAGCCCCATTGGGAACACTGAAGCTTTCTTT. Residues: CASSPIGNTEAFF. This chain joins TRBV12-3 or TRBV12-4 and TRBJ1-1; D remains ambiguous. The CDR3 is 13 residues long. V gave up 6 bases and J gave up 1 base, with 9 bases separating them.

This clonotype was counted many times. Its ends do not fully match the called genes, so a read error is possible. This chain links TRBV27 with TRBJ1-2; D is possibly TRBD1 (5 bases). Germline V gene data show CDR1 as MNHEY and CDR2 as SMNVEV (reference sequence). This CDR3 has 12 residues. CDR3 sequence reads: CASSSLIGAAVF. CDR3 nucleotides: TGTGCCAGCAGTTCCTTAATAGGGGCGGCCGTCTTC.

This clonotype was counted only a few times. V and J are TRBV3-1 and TRBJ1-5; D is ambiguous. The V and J ends lost 4 bases and 4 bases respectively, with 14 bases between them. In germline, CDR1 is LGHDT, CDR2 YNNKEL (reference sequence). The CDR3 is 15 amino acids. The CDR3 DNA is TGTGCCAGCAGCCTCGGGTCGTACCCTAATCAGCCCCAGCATTTT. It is translated as CASSLGSYPNQPQHF.

V usage is TRBV5-5 and J usage is TRBJ1-2; D gene uncertain. The CDR3 contains 14 residues. Trimming removed 5 bases from V and 7 bases from J, with 18 bases in between. Germline CDR1 SGHKS, CDR2 YYEKEE (reference sequence). CDR3 amino acids: CASRHDLAWSGYTF. CDR3 bases: TGTGCCAGCAGGCACGACCTGGCGTGGAGTGGCTACACCTTC.

This clonotype was counted ten times or more. This chain links TRBV27 with TRBJ1-6; no clear D gene. Trimming removed 0 bases from V and 7 bases from J, with 13 bases in between. The CDR3 sequence is 16 residues long. Per the germline V gene, CDR1 is MNHEY and CDR2 is SMNVEV (reference sequence). Here the CDR3 reads CASSLSFEMGNSPLHF. CDR3 sequence (DNA): TGTGCCAGCAGTTTATCGTTCGAGATGGGGAATTCACCCCTCCACTTT.